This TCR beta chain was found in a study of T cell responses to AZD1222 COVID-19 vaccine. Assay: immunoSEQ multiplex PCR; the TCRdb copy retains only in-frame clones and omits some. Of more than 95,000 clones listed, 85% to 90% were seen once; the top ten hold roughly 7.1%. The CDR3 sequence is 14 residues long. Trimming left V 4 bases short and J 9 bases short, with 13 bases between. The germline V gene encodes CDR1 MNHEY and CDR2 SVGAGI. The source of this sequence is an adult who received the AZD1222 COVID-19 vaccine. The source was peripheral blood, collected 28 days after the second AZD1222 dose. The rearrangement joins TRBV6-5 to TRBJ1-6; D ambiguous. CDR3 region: CASSSMQARSPLHF. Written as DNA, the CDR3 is TGTGCCAGCAGTTCTATGCAGGCCCGTTCACCCCTCCACTTT.